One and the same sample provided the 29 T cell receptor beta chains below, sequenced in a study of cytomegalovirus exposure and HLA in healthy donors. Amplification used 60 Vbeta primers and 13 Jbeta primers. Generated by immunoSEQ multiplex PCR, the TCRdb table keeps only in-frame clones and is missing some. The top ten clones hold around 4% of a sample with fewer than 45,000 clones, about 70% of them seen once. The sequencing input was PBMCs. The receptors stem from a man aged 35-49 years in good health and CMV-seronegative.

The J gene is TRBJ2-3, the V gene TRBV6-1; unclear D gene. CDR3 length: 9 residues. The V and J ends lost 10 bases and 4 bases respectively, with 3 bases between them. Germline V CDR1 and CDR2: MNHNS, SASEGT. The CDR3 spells CATADTQYF. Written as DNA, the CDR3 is TGTGCCACGGCAGATACGCAGTATTTT.

This chain's CDR3 is CASSTQGAEQPQHF. The CDR3 coding sequence is TGTGCCAGTAGTACGCAGGGGGCTGAACAGCCCCAGCATTTT. This chain connects TRBV19 to TRBJ1-5; 8 positions agree with TRBD1. CDR3 length equals 14 residues. The V segment lost 4 bases and the J segment 7 bases; nucleotides outside the gene matches: 6. Germline V gene sequence: CDR1 LNHDA, CDR2 SQIVND (reference sequence). Variable domain in full (rest from reference TRBV19 and TRBJ1-5): DGGITQSPKYLFRKEGQNVTLSCEQNLNHDAMYWYRQDPGQGLRLIYYSQIVNDFQKGDIAEGYSVSREKKESFPLTVTSAQKNPTAFYLCASSTQGAEQPQHFGDGTRLSIL.

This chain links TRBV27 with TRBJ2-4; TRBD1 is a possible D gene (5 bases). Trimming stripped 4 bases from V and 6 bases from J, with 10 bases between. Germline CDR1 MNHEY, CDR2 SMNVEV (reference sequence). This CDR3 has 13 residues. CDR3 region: CASSSTDGNIQYF. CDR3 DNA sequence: TGTGCCAGCAGTTCGACAGACGGAAACATTCAGTACTTC.

The CDR3 sequence is CASSITDYGYTF. CDR3 sequence (DNA): TGTGCCAGCAGCATCACGGACTATGGCTACACCTTC. The chain uses TRBV7-9 and TRBJ1-2; D not certain. CDR3 length: 12 amino acids. V lost 5 bases, J lost 3 bases, and 7 bases lay in between. CDR1 and CDR2 (germline): SEHNR, FQNEAQ (reference sequence).

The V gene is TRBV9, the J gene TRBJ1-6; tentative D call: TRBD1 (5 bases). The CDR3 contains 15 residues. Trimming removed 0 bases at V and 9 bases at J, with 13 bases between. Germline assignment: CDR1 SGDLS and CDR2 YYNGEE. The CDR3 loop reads CASSVAQGRVSPLHF. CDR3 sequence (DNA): TGTGCCAGCAGCGTAGCGCAGGGTAGGGTTTCACCCCTCCACTTT.

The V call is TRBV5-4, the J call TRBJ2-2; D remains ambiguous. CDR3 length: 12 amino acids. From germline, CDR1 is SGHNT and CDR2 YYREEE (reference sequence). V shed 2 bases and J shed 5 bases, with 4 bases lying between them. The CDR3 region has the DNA TGTGCCAGCAGCTTTGAGACCGGGGAGCTGTTTTTT. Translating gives CASSFETGELFF.

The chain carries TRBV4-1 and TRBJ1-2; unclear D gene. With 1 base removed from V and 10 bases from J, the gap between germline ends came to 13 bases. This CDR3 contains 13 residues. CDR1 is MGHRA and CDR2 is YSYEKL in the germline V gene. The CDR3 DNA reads TGCGCCAGCAGCCAAGGACTTATGGTAGACTACACCTTC. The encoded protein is CASSQGLMVDYTF.

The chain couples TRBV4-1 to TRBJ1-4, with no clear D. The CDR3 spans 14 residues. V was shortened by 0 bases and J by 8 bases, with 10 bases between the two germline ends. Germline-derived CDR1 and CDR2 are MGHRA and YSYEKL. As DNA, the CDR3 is TGCGCCAGCAGCCAAGATGTGAGGAGGGAAAAACTGTTTTTT. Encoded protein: CASSQDVRREKLFF.

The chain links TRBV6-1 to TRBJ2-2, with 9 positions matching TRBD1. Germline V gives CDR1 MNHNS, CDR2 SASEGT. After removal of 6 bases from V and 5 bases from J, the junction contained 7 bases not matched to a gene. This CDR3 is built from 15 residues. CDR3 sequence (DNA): TGTGCCAGCAGACCTACAGGGGGCAGGACCGGGGAGCTGTTTTTT. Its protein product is CASRPTGGRTGELFF.

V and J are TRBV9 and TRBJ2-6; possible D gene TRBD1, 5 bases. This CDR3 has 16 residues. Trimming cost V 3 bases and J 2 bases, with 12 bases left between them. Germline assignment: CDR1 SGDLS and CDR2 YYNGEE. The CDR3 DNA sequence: TGTGCCAGCAGCGGGGTACAGGCCCCTGGGGCCAACGTCCTGACTTTC. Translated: CASSGVQAPGANVLTF. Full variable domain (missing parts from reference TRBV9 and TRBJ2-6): DSGVTQTPKHLITATGQRVTLRCSPRSGDLSVYWYQQSLDQGLQFLIQYYNGEERAKGNILERFSAQQFPDLHSELNLSSLELGDSALYFCASSGVQAPGANVLTFGAGSRLTVL.

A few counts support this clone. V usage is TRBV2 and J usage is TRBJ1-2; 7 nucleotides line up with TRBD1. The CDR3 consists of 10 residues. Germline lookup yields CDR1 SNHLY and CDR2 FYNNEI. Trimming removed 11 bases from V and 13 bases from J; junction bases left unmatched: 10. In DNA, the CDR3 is TGTGCCGGTCGACAGGGTCGTACCACCTTC. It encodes CAGRQGRTTF.

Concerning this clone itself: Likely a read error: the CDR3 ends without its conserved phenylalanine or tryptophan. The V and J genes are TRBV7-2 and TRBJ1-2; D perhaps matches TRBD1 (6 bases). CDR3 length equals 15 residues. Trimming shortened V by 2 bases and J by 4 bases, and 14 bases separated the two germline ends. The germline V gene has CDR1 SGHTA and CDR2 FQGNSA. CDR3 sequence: CASSLSQGIGYGYTV. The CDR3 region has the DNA TGTGCCAGCAGCTTATCACAGGGTATCGGCTATGGCTACACCGTC.

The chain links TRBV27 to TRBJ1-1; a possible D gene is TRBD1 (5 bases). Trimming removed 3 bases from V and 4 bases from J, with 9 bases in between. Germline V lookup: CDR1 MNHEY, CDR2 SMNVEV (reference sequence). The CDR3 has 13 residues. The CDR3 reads CASSFSQGTEAFF. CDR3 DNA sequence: TGTGCCAGCAGTTTTAGTCAGGGCACTGAAGCTTTCTTT.

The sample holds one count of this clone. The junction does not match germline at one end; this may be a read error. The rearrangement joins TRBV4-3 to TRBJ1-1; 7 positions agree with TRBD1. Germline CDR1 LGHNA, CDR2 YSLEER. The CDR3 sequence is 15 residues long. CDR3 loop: CASSPSSTGNTEASF. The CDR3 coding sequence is TGCGCCAGCAGCCCTAGTTCGACAGGGAACACTGAAGCTTCCTTT.

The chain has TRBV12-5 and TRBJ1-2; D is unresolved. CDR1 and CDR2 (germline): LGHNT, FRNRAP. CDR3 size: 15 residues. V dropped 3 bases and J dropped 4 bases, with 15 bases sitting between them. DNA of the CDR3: TGTGCTAGTGGTTTTATAGCTTCCGCTATCTATGGCTACACCTTC. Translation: CASGFIASAIYGYTF.

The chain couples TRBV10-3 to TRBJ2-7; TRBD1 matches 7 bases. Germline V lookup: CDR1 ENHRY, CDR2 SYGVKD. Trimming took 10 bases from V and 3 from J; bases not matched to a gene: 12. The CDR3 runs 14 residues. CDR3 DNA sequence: TGTGCCACAGCCGAGGGGGCCGCCCTCTACGAGCAGTACTTC. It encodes CATAEGAALYEQYF.

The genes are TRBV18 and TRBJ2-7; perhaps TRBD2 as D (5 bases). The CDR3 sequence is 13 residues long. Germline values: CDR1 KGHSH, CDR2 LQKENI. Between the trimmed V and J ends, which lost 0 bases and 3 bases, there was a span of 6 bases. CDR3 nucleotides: TGTGCCAGCTCACCACCCGCGGGCTACGAGCAGTACTTC. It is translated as CASSPPAGYEQYF.

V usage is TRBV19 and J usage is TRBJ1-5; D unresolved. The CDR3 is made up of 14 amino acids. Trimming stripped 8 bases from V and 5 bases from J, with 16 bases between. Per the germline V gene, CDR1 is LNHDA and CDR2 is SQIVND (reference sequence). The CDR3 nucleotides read TGTGCCAGTGCCGGCGGGCTATTGGATCAGCCCCAGCATTTT. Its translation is CASAGGLLDQPQHF.

The CDR3 DNA reads as TGTGCCTGGAGTGGGGGCAGGGGCTACGAGCAGTACTTC. Translated, it gives CAWSGGRGYEQYF. The chain links TRBV30 to TRBJ2-7; D may be TRBD1 (6 bases). The CDR3 consists of 13 residues. CDR1 is GTSNPN and CDR2 is SVGIG in the germline V gene (reference sequence). The V end lost 1 base, the J end lost 3 bases, and 10 bases lay between the germline ends.

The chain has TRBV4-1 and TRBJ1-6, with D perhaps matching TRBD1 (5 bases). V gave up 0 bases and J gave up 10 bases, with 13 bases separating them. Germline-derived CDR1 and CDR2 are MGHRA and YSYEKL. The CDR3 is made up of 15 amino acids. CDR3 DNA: TGCGCCAGCAGCCAAGATCGGGGGGAAGGGTCACCCCTCCACTTT. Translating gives CASSQDRGEGSPLHF.

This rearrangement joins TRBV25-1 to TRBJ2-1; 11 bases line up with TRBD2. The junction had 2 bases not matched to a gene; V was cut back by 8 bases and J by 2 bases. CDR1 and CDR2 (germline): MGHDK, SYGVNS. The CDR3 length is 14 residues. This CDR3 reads CASETSGTYNEQFF. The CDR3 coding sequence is TGTGCCAGCGAGACTAGCGGGACCTACAATGAGCAGTTCTTC. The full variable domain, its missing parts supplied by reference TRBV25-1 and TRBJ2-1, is EADIYQTPRYLVIGTGKKITLECSQTMGHDKMYWYQQDPGMELHLIHYSYGVNSTEKGDLSSESTVSRIRTEHFPLTLESARPSHTSQYLCASETSGTYNEQFFGPGTRLTVL.

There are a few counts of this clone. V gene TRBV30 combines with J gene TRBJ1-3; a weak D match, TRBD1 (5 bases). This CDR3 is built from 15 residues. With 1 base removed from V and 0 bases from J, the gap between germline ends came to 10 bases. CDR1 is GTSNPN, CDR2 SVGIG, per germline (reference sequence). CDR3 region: CAWSGGAYSGNTIYF. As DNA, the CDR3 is TGTGCCTGGAGTGGTGGGGCCTACTCTGGAAACACCATATATTTT. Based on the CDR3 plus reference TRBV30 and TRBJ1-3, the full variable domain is SQTIHQWPATLVQPVGSPLSLECTVEGTSNPNLYWYRQAAGRGLQLLFYSVGIGQISSEVPQNLSASRPQDRQFILSSKKLLLSDSGFYLCAWSGGAYSGNTIYFGEGSWLTVV.

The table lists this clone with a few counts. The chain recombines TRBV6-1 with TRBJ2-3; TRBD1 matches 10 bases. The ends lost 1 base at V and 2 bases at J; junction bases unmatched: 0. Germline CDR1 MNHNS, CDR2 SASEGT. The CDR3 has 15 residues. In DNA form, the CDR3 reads TGTGCCAGCAGTGAAGGACAGGGGGCCACAGATACGCAGTATTTT. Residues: CASSEGQGATDTQYF.

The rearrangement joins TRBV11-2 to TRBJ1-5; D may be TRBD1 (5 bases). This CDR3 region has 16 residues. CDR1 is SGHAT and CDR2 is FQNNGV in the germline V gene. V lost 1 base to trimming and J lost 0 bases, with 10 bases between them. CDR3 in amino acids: CASSLASDSSNQPQHF. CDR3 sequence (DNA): TGTGCCAGCAGCTTAGCGTCAGACAGTAGCAATCAGCCCCAGCATTTT.

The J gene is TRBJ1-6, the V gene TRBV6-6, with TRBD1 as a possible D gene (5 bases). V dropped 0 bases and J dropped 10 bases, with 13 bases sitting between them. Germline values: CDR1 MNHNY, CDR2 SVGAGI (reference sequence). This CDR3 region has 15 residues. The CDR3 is CASSYSRGRESPLHF. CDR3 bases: TGTGCCAGCAGTTACTCGCGGGGGAGAGAATCACCCCTCCACTTT.

The CDR3 loop is CASSYSLLEADEQYF. The CDR3 region has the DNA TGTGCCAGCAGTTACTCCTTATTGGAGGCCGACGAGCAGTACTTC. The chain uses TRBV6-5 and TRBJ2-7, with D possibly matching TRBD2 (5 bases). CDR1 and CDR2 from the germline V gene are MNHEY and SVGAGI. The CDR3 covers 15 residues. V lost 0 bases and J lost 5, with 14 bases in between.

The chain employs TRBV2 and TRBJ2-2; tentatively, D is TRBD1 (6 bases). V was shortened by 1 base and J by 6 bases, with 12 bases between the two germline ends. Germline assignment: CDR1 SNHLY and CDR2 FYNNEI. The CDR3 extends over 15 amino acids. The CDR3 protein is CASSEGIRGSGELFF. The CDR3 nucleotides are TGTGCCAGCAGTGAAGGCATTAGGGGGTCCGGGGAGCTGTTTTTT.

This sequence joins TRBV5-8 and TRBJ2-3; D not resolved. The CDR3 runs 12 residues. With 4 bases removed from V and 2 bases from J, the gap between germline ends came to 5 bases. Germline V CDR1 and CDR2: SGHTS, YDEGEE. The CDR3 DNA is TGTGCCAGCAGCACTATCACAGATACGCAGTATTTT. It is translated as CASSTITDTQYF. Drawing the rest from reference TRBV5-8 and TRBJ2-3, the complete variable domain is EAGVTQSPTHLIKTRGQQATLRCSPISGHTSVYWYQQALGLGLQFLLWYDEGEERNRGNFPPRFSGRQFPNYSSELNVNALELEDSALYLCASSTITDTQYFGPGTRLTVL.

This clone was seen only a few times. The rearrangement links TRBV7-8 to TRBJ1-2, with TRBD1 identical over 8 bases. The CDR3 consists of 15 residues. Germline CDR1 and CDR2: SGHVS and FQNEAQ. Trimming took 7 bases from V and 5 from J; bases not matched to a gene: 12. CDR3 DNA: TGTGCCAGCACCGCCTCGCAGGGGGCTCTTTATGGCTACACCTTC. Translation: CASTASQGALYGYTF.